Following are 15 T cell receptor beta chains from one sample sequenced in a study of cytomegalovirus exposure and HLA in healthy donors. The PCR used 60 Vbeta and 13 Jbeta primers. Measured with immunoSEQ multiplex PCR; TCRdb has only the in-frame clones, and not every one. The table records more than 85,000 clones, 75% to 80% of them present only once. Material: PBMCs. Receptors originate from a male donor in good health and CMV-seropositive.

This chain joins TRBV10-3 and TRBJ2-1, with a possible D match to TRBD1 (7 bases). CDR1 and CDR2 from the germline V gene are ENHRY and SYGVKD. The CDR3 runs 12 residues. Trimming took off 7 bases at V and 8 bases at J, with 12 bases between the two ends. CDR3 sequence reads: CAINRGGDEQFF. The DNA for the CDR3 is TGTGCCATCAACAGGGGAGGAGATGAGCAGTTCTTC.

The chain has TRBV5-1 and TRBJ2-1, with TRBD2 matching 9 bases. Germline assignment: CDR1 SGHRS and CDR2 YFSETQ. J was trimmed by 4 bases and V by 4 bases; bases with no gene match: 3. This CDR3 region has 14 residues. The CDR3 DNA reads as TGCGCCAGCAGCGCCGGACTAGCGTACAATGAGCAGTTCTTC. Amino acid sequence: CASSAGLAYNEQFF.

This sequence joins TRBV28 and TRBJ2-6; possibly TRBD1 for D (6 bases). The CDR3 sequence is 17 residues long. CDR1 is MDHEN and CDR2 is SYDVKM in the germline V gene. The germline V and J ends were trimmed by 3 bases and 0 bases, with 12 bases remaining between them. The CDR3 loop reads CASSLPGAFSGANVLTF. The DNA for the CDR3 is TGTGCCAGCAGTTTGCCAGGGGCCTTCTCTGGGGCCAACGTCCTGACTTTC.

This clone is a singleton in its sample. V and J are TRBV28 and TRBJ1-2; perhaps TRBD1 as D (5 bases). The CDR3 spans 15 residues. Germline V lookup: CDR1 MDHEN, CDR2 SYDVKM. Trimming cost V 6 bases and J 4 bases, with 18 bases left between them. This chain's CDR3 is CASSPMAQGSYGYTF. The CDR3, as DNA: TGTGCCAGCAGCCCAATGGCCCAGGGTTCCTATGGCTACACCTTC.

This clone appeared a single time. The V and J genes are TRBV28 and TRBJ2-7; TRBD2 is a possible D gene (5 bases). The V end was cut by 2 bases, the J end by 2 bases, with 16 bases between. CDR3 length: 16 residues. From germline, CDR1 is MDHEN and CDR2 SYDVKM. DNA for the CDR3: TGTGCCAGCAGTTTACCACGGGGTGTTTACCCCTACGAGCAGTACTTC. Translation: CASSLPRGVYPYEQYF.

This clone was seen a handful of times. The chain couples TRBV19 to TRBJ2-7, with a possible D match to TRBD2 (7 bases). Germline values: CDR1 LNHDA, CDR2 SQIVND (reference sequence). The ends were cut back, 6 bases at V and 2 bases at J, with 20 bases in the middle. The CDR3 has 16 residues. The CDR3 DNA follows: TGTGCCAGTAGGGGGGGGCTAGCGGAGGGAACCTACGAGCAGTACTTC. As protein: CASRGGLAEGTYEQYF.

The chain links TRBV10-1 to TRBJ2-3; 10 nucleotides match TRBD1. The CDR3 is made up of 13 amino acids. Trimming removed 11 bases from V and 3 bases from J; junction bases left unmatched: 5. CDR1 is WNHNN, CDR2 SYGVQD, per germline (reference sequence). This CDR3 reads CARRGQGTDTQYF. CDR3 nucleotide sequence: TGCGCCCGCCGGGGACAGGGGACAGATACGCAGTATTTT.

The chain links TRBV7-9 to TRBJ2-5; 9 nucleotides line up with TRBD2. CDR1 SEHNR and CDR2 FQNEAQ come from the germline V gene (reference sequence). This CDR3 has 15 amino acids. V trimming: 1 base; J trimming: 3 bases; junction bases outside the gene matches: 3. The CDR3, as DNA: TGTGCCAGCAGCTTAGTACTAGCGGGCAAAGAGACCCAGTACTTC. It translates to CASSLVLAGKETQYF.

The chain employs TRBV2 and TRBJ1-4, with no clear D. The CDR3 length is 13 residues. Per germline, CDR1 SNHLY and CDR2 FYNNEI. V shed 10 bases and J shed 4 bases, with 13 bases lying between them. The CDR3 region has the DNA TGTGCCATCACAGTGAACCTTAATGAAAAACTGTTTTTT. Translated, it gives CAITVNLNEKLFF.

The chain has TRBV30 and TRBJ1-1, with D possibly TRBD1 on 6 matching bases. The CDR3 spans 10 residues. Trimming pared 5 bases from V and 10 bases from J, leaving 11 bases between. CDR1 is GTSNPN, CDR2 SVGIG, per germline (reference sequence). In DNA, the CDR3 is TGTGCCTGGGCGGGGGGGGCAGCTTTCTTT. Protein product: CAWAGGAAFF.

This chain connects TRBV30 to TRBJ2-7; 7 bases are a match to TRBD1. The trim removed 2 bases at V and 6 bases at J, leaving 7 bases unmatched. Germline V lookup: CDR1 GTSNPN, CDR2 SVGIG (reference sequence). CDR3 length: 13 residues. DNA for the CDR3: TGTGCCTGGAGTACCGGGACAGCGTTCGAGCAGTACTTC. This codes for CAWSTGTAFEQYF.

The CDR3 DNA is TGTGCCAGCAGTTCACACAGGGGCTCTCTAGTTGAAAAACTGTTTTTT. Amino acids: CASSSHRGSLVEKLFF. The chain recombines TRBV6-6 with TRBJ1-4, with TRBD1 matching 7 bases. The V and J ends lost 4 bases and 7 bases, in that order; junction bases with no gene match: 12. Germline assignment: CDR1 MNHNY and CDR2 SVGAGI (reference sequence). CDR3 length: 16 amino acids.

On this clone: The junction and the germline gene differ at one end; a read error may be behind it. This chain uses TRBV7-2 with TRBJ2-6, with D possibly TRBD1 on 5 matching bases. The germline gives CDR1 SGHTA, CDR2 FQGNSA. The CDR3 consists of 16 residues. The CDR3 is CASSLRGVLGANGLTF. The CDR3 DNA reads as TGTGCCAGCAGCTTAAGGGGCGTCCTTGGGGCCAACGGCCTGACTTTC.

CDR3 region: CASSTAAGDADTQYF. Here the CDR3 DNA reads TGTGCCAGCAGCACAGCCGCGGGCGACGCGGATACGCAGTATTTT. This chain joins TRBV7-9 and TRBJ2-3; D possibly corresponds to TRBD2 (5 bases). The CDR3 covers 15 residues. Germline V lookup: CDR1 SEHNR, CDR2 FQNEAQ (reference sequence). The V end lost 5 bases, the J end lost 6 bases, and 18 bases lay between the germline ends. The complete variable domain, with remaining parts taken from reference TRBV7-9 and TRBJ2-3, reads DTGVSQNPRHKITKRGQNVTFRCDPISEHNRLYWYRQTLGQGPEFLTYFQNEAQLEKSRLLSDRFSAERPKGSFSTLEIQRTEQGDSAMYLCASSTAAGDADTQYFGPGTRLTVL.

The chain joins TRBV27 to TRBJ1-3; D uncertain. The CDR3 spans 14 residues. The V end was cut by 6 bases, the J end by 4 bases, with 13 bases between. The germline gives CDR1 MNHEY, CDR2 SMNVEV (reference sequence). The CDR3 coding sequence is TGTGCCAGCAGGGACCTCGCGGGCGGAAACACCATATATTTT. This sequence encodes CASRDLAGGNTIYF.